The present T cell receptor beta chain was sequenced within a study of blood T cell repertoires in COVID-19 (dated by TCRdb to the early 2020s). Concerning the study at large: Collaborator samples came from the United States, Italy and Spain and covered acute and convalescent phases of COVID-19. The prospective study material was composed of cDNA or gDNA derived from T cells, B-cell-depleted T cells, or PBMCs. The dataset comprised deeply sampled blood TCRbeta repertoires from subjects exposed to, actively infected with, or recovered from COVID-19. The repertoires were released in a freely available public database intended as a resource for research on the immune response to SARS-CoV-2. The samples were drawn from the first 160 participants of the ongoing ImmuneRACE study and from over 950 subjects provided by 6 global collaborators. A de-identified subject ID, COVID-19 status, age in years and sex were almost always included in the sample metadata. Where HLA class I and class II types were available, the types were taken from metadata supplied by the sample provider, not from assay-based typing. Results and caveats for the whole study, not just this receptor: The amount of clinical and demographic metadata varied by source and participant and was provided uncurated.

V lost 4 bases and J lost 3 bases; the stretch between them is 10 bases long. The cysteine opens and the phenylalanine closes a CDR3 of 13 amino acids. This entry keeps only the CDR3 DNA: 39 bases, framed from base 1. CDR1 and CDR2 are read off the germline V gene as ENHRY and SYGVKD. TCRbeta CDR3 regions were amplified from genomic DNA by means of the immunoSEQ Assay, a bias-controlled multiplex PCR. The study's own analysis went as follows. Nucleated cell counts per sample were estimated from amplification of reference gene primers within the assay. To quantify the absolute abundance of each unique TCRbeta CDR3 rearrangement, sequence reads were collapsed and filtered. For each sample, productive Simpson clonality was calculated by taking the square root of Simpson's diversity index across productive rearrangements. Entries here come from immuneACCESS through TCRdb and include only in-frame sequences with V and J called. Some clones fail to appear in such tables; in the studies checked, an unresolved V gene covers under half of the shortfall, and the cause of the remainder is unknown. V, J and clone size are those of that table, while D and trimming were read from the DNA. In all, the sample holds a few hundred thousand clones, and around 80% of those were seen once. Of the sample, roughly 5% is held by the ten largest clones.

There are a few counts of this clone. Its antigen target is currently unknown. No per-base quality is available; no much larger clone lies one base away. The collaborating institutions used their own protocols to collect whole blood in K2EDTA tubes. For TCRbeta analysis, collaborators shipped samples in one of three forms: frozen whole blood, isolated PBMCs, or DNA extracted from either of those sample types. The sequence is built from TRBV10-3 and TRBJ2-7, with TRBD2 perhaps the D gene, on 6 matching bases. The sample consisted of peripheral blood. The clonotype comes from a human donor in a cohort sampled during active COVID-19. CDR3 sequence: CAISVQDYYEQYF. The sequenced DNA: TGTGCCATCAGTGTGCAGGACTACTACGAGCAGTACTTC.